The rows below give T cell receptor beta chains drawn from one sample of a study of shared clonotypes between healthy human individuals. Profiling relied on immunoSEQ multiplex PCR, and the TCRdb table lists in-frame clones only, not all of them. In the table there are some 350,000 clones, 74% of which are singletons. The sequenced sample was memory CD4+ T cells sorted from blood. The source of these receptors is a man younger than 45 in good health. The conserved cysteine and the conserved F or W are not part of the CDR3 here. Each record gives: clone size, V gene, CDR3 protein. Some rows mark clone size as missing; the rest say once, few, many or name a class of expanded clone.

abundance: few
v_gene: TRBV5-4
CDR3aa: ASSREAAGTGYT

abundance: once
v_gene: TRBV5-2
CDR3aa: ASNFPRETKDLWLH

abundance: -
v_gene: TRBV10-2
CDR3aa: ASSEYGSSYEQY

abundance: once
v_gene: TRBV14
CDR3aa: ASSQGWLSYEQY

abundance: -
v_gene: TRBV9
CDR3aa: ASSTGTSGNNEQF

abundance: -
v_gene: TRBV5-4
CDR3aa: ASSLMGQGGAEAF

abundance: -
v_gene: TRBV18
CDR3aa: ASSPDAGGLSEAF

abundance: -
v_gene: TRBV6-5
CDR3aa: ASRRRDKELYTQY

abundance: -
v_gene: TRBV6-4
CDR3aa: ASSDRGGSRDTQY

abundance: once
v_gene: TRBV28
CDR3aa: ASSPAGTFTGELF

abundance: -
v_gene: TRBV10-2
CDR3aa: ASSDRDIVAYEQY

abundance: -
v_gene: TRBV5-6
CDR3aa: ASSRYRDREPQVQY

abundance: few
v_gene: TRBV7-3
CDR3aa: ASSLYAGGYEQY

abundance: -
v_gene: TRBV20-1
CDR3aa: SARENGYT

abundance: -
v_gene: TRBV11-1
CDR3aa: ASSSVVLADTQY

abundance: once
v_gene: TRBV5-1
CDR3aa: ASSFGRKETQY

abundance: once
v_gene: TRBV5-1
CDR3aa: ASSRGASGFSFTDTQY

abundance: -
v_gene: TRBV6-5
CDR3aa: ASSYDRTPGGPQH

abundance: few
v_gene: TRBV18
CDR3aa: ASSPRQGTGNTIY

abundance: once
v_gene: TRBV7-9
CDR3aa: ASTYSGSSYEQY

abundance: -
v_gene: TRBV19
CDR3aa: ASSLLAGGSTDTQY

abundance: -
v_gene: TRBV4-1
CDR3aa: ASSQILQGNVGNIQY

abundance: -
v_gene: TRBV5-1
CDR3aa: ASSLGQGWDQPQH

abundance: once
v_gene: TRBV2
CDR3aa: ASSTGRTSYNEQF

abundance: -
v_gene: TRBV5-4
CDR3aa: ASSLGQGSEQY

abundance: few
v_gene: TRBV27
CDR3aa: ASSFNPPDIYGYT

abundance: once
v_gene: TRBV5-8
CDR3aa: ASSPTGGLPNEQF

abundance: -
v_gene: TRBV5-5
CDR3aa: ASSPTGSEQPQH